These 25 T cell receptor beta chains originate from one sample sequenced in a study of regulatory T cells in long-lasting Graves disease. Sample time point: newly diagnosed GD, antithyroid drugs for less than 3 months. Scientists built the TCR library using RNA that was extracted from PBMCs. Arm-PCR of CDR3 regions and iRepertoire HTBI primers were used to build TCR beta libraries. In TCRdb, the multiplex PCR reads were re-called with MiXCR into one record per CDR3 protein. The profile shows more than 400,000 distinct CDR3 sequences, roughly 17% of them singletons. These data are also associated with another study on T cells in Graves' hyperthyroidism and ophthalmopathy.

The input for sequencing was peripheral blood mononuclear cells (PBMCs), taken at new diagnosis, from a patient treated with antithyroid drugs. The receptor set was obtained from a man between 35 and 55 years old with Graves disease.

At least ten counts were recorded for this clonotype. The rearrangement links TRBV6-5 to TRBJ2-7; the D is unclear. The V end was cut by 2 bases, the J end by 2 bases, with 10 bases between. CDR1 MNHEY and CDR2 SVGAGI come from the germline V gene. The length of the CDR3 is 14 residues. The CDR3 sequence is CASSYRARAYEQYF. In DNA form, the CDR3 reads TGTGCCAGCAGTTACAGGGCACGGGCCTACGAGCAGTACTTC.

This chain uses TRBV4-1 with TRBJ2-3, with D possibly being TRBD1 (6 bases). The CDR3 has 17 residues. Trimming left V 4 bases short and J 3 bases short, with 20 bases between. Looked up from germline, CDR1 is MGHRA and CDR2 is YSYEKL. DNA of the CDR3: TGCGCCAGCAGCCGCCCGGGACAAGGTCCAATAACAGATACGCAGTATTTT. Its protein product is CASSRPGQGPITDTQYF.

V is TRBV7-9 and J is TRBJ2-1; TRBD2 agrees at 14 bases. Germline V gene data show CDR1 as SEHNR and CDR2 as FQNEAQ (reference sequence). With V trimmed by 4 bases and J by 12 bases, 11 bases remained unmatched. The CDR3 has 16 residues. For the CDR3, the DNA is TGTGCCAGCAGCTCGTATCGGACTAGCGGGAGGCTGGGGCAGTTCTTC. This gives the protein CASSSYRTSGRLGQFF.

This clonotype appeared many times. The chain combines TRBV5-4 with TRBJ2-3; 7 nucleotides align to TRBD1. The CDR3 has 15 residues. Trimming took 4 bases from V and 5 from J; bases not matched to a gene: 10. CDR1 and CDR2 (germline): SGHNT, YYREEE (reference sequence). CDR3 sequence (DNA): TGTGCCAGCAGCAGCCCAGGGGGTCTGAAAGATACGCAGTATTTT. Translated: CASSSPGGLKDTQYF.

This chain links TRBV6-2 or TRBV6-3 with TRBJ2-2; D is perhaps TRBD1 (5 bases). Trimming removed 0 bases at V and 4 bases at J, with 9 bases between. CDR3 length: 15 amino acids. The germline V gene encodes CDR1 MNHEY and CDR2 SVGEGT. The CDR3 protein is CASSYSTVITGELFF. Written as DNA, the CDR3 is TGTGCCAGCAGTTACTCGACAGTTATCACCGGGGAGCTGTTTTTT.

Concerning this clonotype itself: This clone may be a read error of a much larger clone one base away. J is TRBJ2-1 and V is TRBV7-9; D is undetermined. The CDR3 spans 15 residues. Trimming removed 2 bases from V and 7 bases from J, with 15 bases in between. CDR1 is SEHNR, CDR2 FQNEAQ, per germline (reference sequence). The CDR3: CASSLSFDLANEQFF. The CDR3 DNA sequence: TGTGCCAGCAGCTTAAGTTTCGACCTCGCGAATGAGCAGTTCTTC.

This clonotype was counted ten times or more. The chain combines TRBV7-2 with TRBJ2-5; no definite D call. CDR3 length equals 13 residues. V gave up 1 base and J gave up 3 bases, with 6 bases separating them. CDR1 and CDR2 (germline): SGHTA, FQGNSA. CDR3 residues: CASSLVHKETQYF. The CDR3 DNA reads TGTGCCAGCAGCTTAGTGCATAAAGAGACCCAGTACTTC.

In its sample, this clonotype was seen many times. This chain connects TRBV20-1 to TRBJ2-1; 7 bases align to TRBD2. The J segment lost 5 bases and the V segment lost 6 bases, leaving 13 bases of the junction unmatched. The CDR3 totals 15 residues. From germline, CDR1 is DFQATT and CDR2 SNEGSKA (reference sequence). The CDR3 sequence is CSAERGAGNDNEQFF. In DNA form, the CDR3 reads TGCAGTGCGGAGAGGGGAGCGGGAAACGACAATGAGCAGTTCTTC.

On this clonotype: A much larger clone is a single base away; this may be a read error. This chain links TRBV6-1 with TRBJ2-5; D is possibly TRBD2 (5 bases). Germline V gives CDR1 MNHNS, CDR2 SASEGT. The germline V and J ends were trimmed by 3 bases and 9 bases, with 23 bases remaining between them. This CDR3 has 16 amino acids. As DNA, the CDR3 is TGTGCCAGCAGTGATGGGTCTAGCAGCTTGGGAGAAGCCCAGTACTTC. Amino acids: CASSDGSSSLGEAQYF.

The rearrangement links TRBV7-9 to TRBJ1-6; no clear D gene. Per germline, CDR1 SEHNR and CDR2 FQNEAQ (reference sequence). V was pared by 4 bases and J by 7 bases, with 8 bases between. The CDR3 has 13 amino acids. The CDR3 nucleotides read TGTGCCAGCAGCTCCCGACGAAATTCACCCCTCCACTTT. It encodes CASSSRRNSPLHF.

This clonotype was counted ten times or more. CDR3 protein: CATSRDAGEAFF. The CDR3 DNA reads TGTGCCACCAGCAGAGATGCAGGGGAAGCTTTCTTT. This chain connects TRBV15 to TRBJ1-1; D perhaps matches TRBD1 (5 bases). V was shortened by 0 bases and J by 8 bases, with 7 bases between the two germline ends. The germline V gene encodes CDR1 LNHNV and CDR2 YYDKDF (reference sequence). This CDR3 is 12 amino acids long.

The chain has TRBV6-2 or TRBV6-3 and TRBJ2-3, with 16 bases identical to TRBD2. This CDR3 spans 17 amino acids. V was clipped by 7 bases and J by 4 bases; unmatched bases: 8. The germline V gene has CDR1 MNHEY and CDR2 SVGEGT. The CDR3 reads CASTPGTSGRASDTQYF. As DNA, the CDR3 is TGTGCCAGCACTCCAGGGACTAGCGGGAGGGCCTCAGATACGCAGTATTTT.

This clonotype was recorded at least ten times. This chain uses TRBV6-1 with TRBJ2-3, with D possibly matching TRBD1 (6 bases). The germline CDR1 and CDR2 sequences are MNHNS and SASEGT. This CDR3 is built from 13 residues. Trimming cost V 7 bases and J 2 bases, with 10 bases left between them. CDR3 residues: CASNRDNTDTQYF. CDR3 DNA sequence: TGTGCCAGCAACCGGGACAACACAGATACGCAGTATTTT.

The sample holds a few counts of this clonotype. The gene calls are TRBV18 and TRBJ2-5; no firm D call. There are 12 residues in the CDR3. V was trimmed by 5 bases and J by 1 base, leaving 5 bases between them. Per germline, CDR1 KGHSH and CDR2 LQKENI. The CDR3 here is CASSGPQETQYF. In DNA form, the CDR3 reads TGTGCCAGCTCAGGCCCCCAAGAGACCCAGTACTTC.

This chain links TRBV9 with TRBJ2-1, with 7 bases aligning to TRBD2. The CDR3 extends over 19 amino acids. Germline V CDR1 and CDR2: SGDLS, YYNGEE. V shed 0 bases and J 0 bases; nucleotides not matched to a gene: 12. CDR3 sequence: CASSVAVGAGLTSYNEQFF. The CDR3 DNA sequence: TGTGCCAGCAGCGTAGCGGTCGGAGCGGGACTGACCTCCTACAATGAGCAGTTCTTC.

This clonotype was seen ten or more times. V usage is TRBV5-6 and J usage is TRBJ2-5; D remains ambiguous. There are 14 residues in the CDR3. The V and J ends lost 7 bases and 5 bases respectively, with 18 bases between them. Germline-derived CDR1 and CDR2 are SGHDT and YYEEEE. CDR3 nucleotides: TGTGCCAGCGGACGCCCTATGTCCGGGGAGACCCAGTACTTC. Translated: CASGRPMSGETQYF.

This clonotype was seen more than once but under ten times. The genes are TRBV11-2 and TRBJ1-6; 10 nucleotides align to TRBD1. The CDR3 covers 15 residues. Losses at the gene ends were 5 bases for V and 8 bases for J; bases not matched to a gene: 6. Germline-derived CDR1 and CDR2 are SGHAT and FQNNGV. CDR3 region: CASSKGTGADSPLHF. DNA for the CDR3: TGTGCCAGCAGCAAAGGGACAGGGGCGGATTCACCCCTCCACTTT.

This clonotype was counted at least ten times. The chain couples TRBV7-9 to TRBJ1-1; no reliable D call. The germline V gene encodes CDR1 SEHNR and CDR2 FQNEAQ (reference sequence). Deletions cut 2 bases from V and 4 bases from J, with 8 bases between. This CDR3 region has 13 residues. The CDR3 loop is CASSLIGSTEAFF. The CDR3 DNA is TGTGCCAGCAGCTTAATAGGGAGCACTGAAGCTTTCTTT.

This clonotype was observed at least ten times. The rearrangement links TRBV6-1 to TRBJ2-3; tentative D call: TRBD2 (5 bases). V lost 4 bases and J 9 bases, leaving 20 bases between the germline ends. The CDR3 length is 15 residues. Germline CDR1 reads MNHNS; CDR2 reads SASEGT. CDR3 region: CASSGRGLPAETQYF. The CDR3 DNA reads TGTGCCAGCAGTGGACGAGGGTTGCCCGCGGAAACGCAGTATTTT.

This clonotype was found a few times. V is TRBV29-1 and J is TRBJ2-3, with TRBD1 matching 8 bases. This CDR3 is built from 12 residues. V lost 4 bases to trimming and J lost 9 bases; unmatched junction nucleotides: 6. Germline V gives CDR1 SQVTM, CDR2 ANQGSEA. The CDR3 DNA reads as TGCAGCGTTGTGACAGGGGAGTTCACGCAGTATTTT. Its translation: CSVVTGEFTQYF.

This clonotype occurred many times. In DNA, the CDR3 is TGTGCCAGCAGGCGAGGACAGGGCCCGAATCAGCCCCAGCATTTT. This translates into CASRRGQGPNQPQHF. The chain employs TRBV11-2 and TRBJ1-5, with 8 bases that match TRBD1. Germline V CDR1 and CDR2: SGHAT, FQNNGV. J lost 4 bases, V lost 6 bases, and 8 bases had no gene match. The CDR3 extends over 15 amino acids.

The genes are TRBV7-3 and TRBJ1-6, with D possibly TRBD1 on 6 matching bases. The germline gives CDR1 SGHTA, CDR2 FQGTGA. This CDR3 has 14 amino acids. V lost 5 bases and J 6 bases, leaving 11 bases between the germline ends. The CDR3 reads CASSPGTSNSPLHF. The CDR3 DNA is TGTGCCAGCAGCCCCGGGACATCTAATTCACCCCTCCACTTT.

This clonotype was observed many times. V and J are TRBV30 and TRBJ1-2; a weak D match, TRBD1 (5 bases). The CDR3 is made up of 15 amino acids. The ends were cut back, 3 bases at V and 8 bases at J, with 22 bases in the middle. Germline CDR1 GTSNPN, CDR2 SVGIG (reference sequence). CDR3 sequence reads: CAWRTAGGLPGGYTF. CDR3 nucleotide sequence: TGTGCCTGGAGAACAGCAGGTGGTCTTCCAGGGGGCTACACCTTC.

This clonotype was observed once. Possible read error: a much larger clone is one base away. This chain connects TRBV28 to TRBJ2-1, with TRBD1 matching over 7 bases. With V trimmed by 5 bases and J by 10 bases, 11 bases remained unmatched. In germline, CDR1 is MDHEN, CDR2 SYDVKM. This CDR3 contains 14 residues. This CDR3 is CASSPLQGPYEQFF. The CDR3 region has the DNA TGTGCCAGCAGTCCCCTACAGGGGCCCTACGAGCAGTTCTTC. Complete variable domain (other parts from reference TRBV28 and TRBJ2-1): DVKVTQSSRYLVKRTGEKVFLECVQDMDHENMFWYRQDPGLGLRLIYFSYDVKMKEKGDIPEGYSVSREKKERFSLILESASTNQTSMYLCASSPLQGPYEQFFGPGTRLTVL.

This clonotype has just a few counts. The chain joins TRBV5-1 to TRBJ1-6; D call uncertain. CDR3 size: 15 residues. Trimming took off 4 bases at V and 6 bases at J, with 14 bases between the two ends. Per germline, CDR1 SGHRS and CDR2 YFSETQ. The CDR3 loop is CASSPMGGRNSPLHF. The CDR3 nucleotides read TGCGCCAGCAGCCCGATGGGCGGTCGTAATTCACCCCTCCACTTT.